One and the same sample provided the 15 T cell receptor beta chains below, sequenced in a study of blood T cell repertoires in COVID-19. The data were produced by immunoSEQ multiplex PCR, yet TCRdb's version contains in-frame clones alone and is incomplete. Of about 130,000 clones listed, around 80% were seen once; the top ten hold about 40%. Sample: peripheral blood. The receptors here all came from a man aged 40-49 years with active or convalescent COVID-19.

J is TRBJ1-1 and V is TRBV27; TRBD1 is a possible D gene (5 bases). Per the germline V gene, CDR1 is MNHEY and CDR2 is SMNVEV (reference sequence). The CDR3 sequence is 14 residues long. The V gene lost 5 bases and the J gene lost 5 bases, with 15 bases spanning the gap. Here the CDR3 DNA reads TGTGCCAGCAGTGCAGAGAACCGGGGGACTGAAGCTTTCTTT. Translated, it gives CASSAENRGTEAFF.

This rearrangement joins TRBV19 to TRBJ1-2; D gene uncertain. Germline V gene data show CDR1 as LNHDA and CDR2 as SQIVND (reference sequence). The CDR3 contains 12 residues. The germline V and J ends were trimmed by 6 bases and 8 bases, with 13 bases remaining between them. The CDR3 sequence: CASSIYPGGYTF. The CDR3 region has the DNA TGTGCCAGTAGCATATACCCGGGGGGCTACACCTTC.

The chain uses TRBV30 and TRBJ2-3; D gene ambiguous. The CDR3 spans 15 residues. The ends were cut back, 0 bases at V and 0 bases at J, with 10 bases in the middle. In germline, CDR1 is GTSNPN, CDR2 SVGIG (reference sequence). CDR3 residues: CAWSVYSSSTDTQYF. CDR3 DNA: TGTGCCTGGAGTGTTTACAGTTCGAGCACAGATACGCAGTATTTT. Based on the CDR3 plus reference TRBV30 and TRBJ2-3, the full variable domain is SQTIHQWPATLVQPVGSPLSLECTVEGTSNPNLYWYRQAAGRGLQLLFYSVGIGQISSEVPQNLSASRPQDRQFILSSKKLLLSDSGFYLCAWSVYSSSTDTQYFGPGTRLTVL.

The V and J genes are TRBV19 and TRBJ1-5; D is unresolved. Trimming stripped 8 bases from V and 4 bases from J, with 12 bases between. Germline-derived CDR1 and CDR2 are LNHDA and SQIVND (reference sequence). The length of the CDR3 is 13 residues. The CDR3 nucleotides are TGTGCCAGTTCGTGGGCACAGAATCAGCCCCAGCATTTT. Amino acid sequence: CASSWAQNQPQHF.

This chain links TRBV4-3 with TRBJ1-1; 8 bases are a match to TRBD1. Germline CDR1 is LGHNA and CDR2 is YSLEER. After removal of 0 bases from V and 9 bases from J, the junction contained 6 bases not matched to a gene. The CDR3 spans 14 residues. CDR3: CASSQDLAGGKAFF. CDR3 nucleotide sequence: TGCGCCAGCAGCCAAGACCTCGCAGGGGGCAAAGCTTTCTTT.

This clone has a single count. The chain has TRBV29-1 and TRBJ1-1; D ambiguous. The V gene's germline CDR1 is SQVTM and CDR2 ANQGSEA. V lost 8 bases and J 5 bases, leaving 12 bases between the germline ends. CDR3 length: 11 residues. Written as DNA, the CDR3 is TGCAGCACTTACAGAGATACTGAAGCTTTCTTT. Translation gives CSTYRDTEAFF.

The V and J genes are TRBV4-1 and TRBJ2-5; D may be TRBD2 (5 bases). The V end lost 6 bases, the J end lost 5 bases, and 22 bases lay between the germline ends. This CDR3 has 16 amino acids. CDR1 MGHRA and CDR2 YSYEKL come from the germline V gene. CDR3 sequence: CASRIRWVGAGETQYF. CDR3 bases: TGCGCCAGCAGGATAAGATGGGTGGGAGCTGGTGAGACCCAGTACTTC.

This clone was found a few times. V and J are TRBV7-2 and TRBJ1-3; TRBD1 matches at 8 bases. Germline CDR1 SGHTA, CDR2 FQGNSA. This CDR3 region has 16 residues. The ends lost 5 bases at V and 0 bases at J; junction bases unmatched: 6. This CDR3 is CASSPRTGSSGNTIYF. CDR3 sequence (DNA): TGTGCCAGCAGCCCACGGACAGGGAGCTCTGGAAACACCATATATTTT.

This rearrangement joins TRBV28 to TRBJ1-1; TRBD1 aligns across 9 bases. Germline lookup yields CDR1 MDHEN and CDR2 SYDVKM. This CDR3 spans 16 amino acids. V trimming: 4 bases; J trimming: 1 base; junction bases outside the gene matches: 7. The CDR3 loop is CASSSRDRDENTEAFF. CDR3 nucleotide sequence: TGTGCCAGCAGTTCCCGGGACAGGGACGAGAACACTGAAGCTTTCTTT. Supplemented by reference TRBV28 and TRBJ1-1, the full variable domain reads DVKVTQSSRYLVKRTGEKVFLECVQDMDHENMFWYRQDPGLGLRLIYFSYDVKMKEKGDIPEGYSVSREKKERFSLILESASTNQTSMYLCASSSRDRDENTEAFFGQGTRLTVV.

The chain recombines TRBV2 with TRBJ2-5; D is perhaps TRBD1 (5 bases). V was clipped by 6 bases and J by 1 base, with 12 bases between them. The CDR3 is made up of 14 amino acids. CDR1 and CDR2 (germline): SNHLY, FYNNEI. The CDR3, as DNA: TGTGCCAGCAGGGCTGACAGACTCCAAGAGACCCAGTACTTC. Protein: CASRADRLQETQYF.

This rearrangement joins TRBV9 to TRBJ1-4; maybe TRBD1 (5 bases). Germline-derived CDR1 and CDR2 are SGDLS and YYNGEE. V dropped 3 bases and J dropped 2 bases, with 11 bases sitting between them. The CDR3 is 15 amino acids. CDR3 sequence reads: CASSASTETNEKLFF. The DNA for the CDR3 is TGTGCCAGCAGCGCCTCGACAGAGACTAATGAAAAACTGTTTTTT. Full variable domain (rest looked up from reference TRBV9 and TRBJ1-4): DSGVTQTPKHLITATGQRVTLRCSPRSGDLSVYWYQQSLDQGLQFLIQYYNGEERAKGNILERFSAQQFPDLHSELNLSSLELGDSALYFCASSASTETNEKLFFGSGTQLSVL.

The chain links TRBV2 to TRBJ1-1; D perhaps matches TRBD1 (6 bases). The CDR3 is 13 residues long. V was pared by 1 base and J by 4 bases, with 7 bases between. Germline loops: CDR1 SNHLY, CDR2 FYNNEI. The chain's CDR3 is CASSEETGTEAFF. The CDR3 nucleotides are TGTGCCAGCAGTGAAGAGACAGGCACTGAAGCTTTCTTT.

This clone was detected only once. The chain joins TRBV7-9 to TRBJ2-7; D perhaps matches TRBD2 (5 bases). The CDR3 covers 15 residues. Trimming took 0 bases from V and 2 from J, leaving 11 bases between them. Germline-derived CDR1 and CDR2 are SEHNR and FQNEAQ (reference sequence). The CDR3 DNA follows: TGTGCCAGCAGCTTAGCGCTAGCAGGTCCCTACGAGCAGTACTTC. Encoded protein: CASSLALAGPYEQYF. The whole variable domain, remainder taken from reference TRBV7-9 and TRBJ2-7, is DTGVSQNPRHKITKRGQNVTFRCDPISEHNRLYWYRQTLGQGPEFLTYFQNEAQLEKSRLLSDRFSAERPKGSFSTLEIQRTEQGDSAMYLCASSLALAGPYEQYFGPGTRLTVT.

This sequence joins TRBV6-2 or TRBV6-3 and TRBJ1-4, with D tentatively TRBD1 (6 bases). Germline V gene lookup returns CDR1 MNHEY and CDR2 SVGEGT. The CDR3 has 15 residues. V was cut by 6 bases and J by 3 bases, with 14 bases left in between. The CDR3 region is CASRPTGTANEKLFF. The CDR3 region has the DNA TGTGCCAGCAGACCTACAGGGACGGCTAATGAAAAACTGTTTTTT.

This chain uses TRBV7-3 with TRBJ2-1, with a weak D call TRBD2 (6 bases). Germline V lookup: CDR1 SGHTA, CDR2 FQGTGA. The CDR3 runs 16 residues. Trimming took 2 bases from V and 1 from J, leaving 12 bases between them. The CDR3 DNA is TGTGCCAGCAGCTTATATGGGGGAGGTTCCTACAATGAGCAGTTCTTC. As protein: CASSLYGGGSYNEQFF.